The 16 T cell receptor beta chains below all came from one sample that was sequenced in a study of T-cell memory formation after mild COVID-19. TCRdb called the 5' RACE reads again in MiXCR, with one record for every CDR3 protein. The sample consists of 200,000 to 250,000 distinct CDR3 sequences, approximately 10% of them appearing once. The specimen was PBMCs or a T cell subset sorted from them (not recorded which). These receptors were taken from a man younger than 35 who had mild COVID-19 (a few samples of this study predate the infection). Cell type and time point are not known.

V gene TRBV6-5 combines with J gene TRBJ2-5; D is unresolved. CDR1 MNHEY and CDR2 SVGAGI come from the germline V gene. V dropped 4 bases and J dropped 4 bases, with 16 bases sitting between them. The CDR3 is 15 residues long. The CDR3 DNA is TGTGCCAGCAGTTTCAGACTCACGACGGGAGAGACCCAGTACTTC. Translating it yields CASSFRLTTGETQYF.

This clonotype showed up many times. V gene TRBV29-1 combines with J gene TRBJ1-4; D is ambiguous. The CDR3 is 12 residues long. Germline V gene lookup returns CDR1 SQVTM and CDR2 ANQGSEA. Trimming took 4 bases from V and 5 from J, leaving 8 bases between them. The CDR3 bases are TGCAGCGTTGGGATCTGGAATGAAAAACTGTTTTTT. Its protein product is CSVGIWNEKLFF.

This clonotype was detected only a few times. The chain links TRBV27 to TRBJ1-3; TRBD1 is a possible D gene (5 bases). Germline assignment: CDR1 MNHEY and CDR2 SMNVEV (reference sequence). V dropped 6 bases and J dropped 3 bases, with 12 bases sitting between them. This CDR3 comprises 14 residues. DNA of the CDR3: TGTGCCAGCAGCCCCGGGGGTGGTGGAAACACCATATATTTT. It encodes CASSPGGGGNTIYF.

This clonotype showed up many times. The gene calls are TRBV20-1 and TRBJ2-1; D may be TRBD1 or TRBD2 (5 bases each). The V end was cut by 1 base, the J end by 6 bases, with 13 bases between. There are 14 residues in the CDR3. Germline-derived CDR1 and CDR2 are DFQATT and SNEGSKA (reference sequence). The CDR3 is CSARVGTVLNEQFF. The DNA for the CDR3 is TGCAGTGCTAGAGTGGGGACCGTTCTCAATGAGCAGTTCTTC.

The chain recombines TRBV11-2 with TRBJ2-1, with 11 nucleotides matching TRBD2. CDR1 and CDR2 (germline): SGHAT, FQNNGV. The CDR3 runs to 14 residues. The V gene end was trimmed by 6 bases and the J gene end by 6 bases; junction bases not matched to a gene: 4. CDR3 sequence reads: CASRGTSGLNEQFF. The CDR3 DNA sequence: TGTGCCAGCAGGGGGACTAGCGGTCTCAATGAGCAGTTCTTC.

This clonotype appeared a few times. This chain connects TRBV7-3 to TRBJ2-1; TRBD2 is a possible D gene (5 bases). The V end was cut by 5 bases, the J end by 9 bases, with 14 bases between. The germline V gene encodes CDR1 SGHTA and CDR2 FQGTGA. The CDR3 consists of 13 residues. The CDR3 nucleotides read TGTGCCAGCAGCCGATCCCGGGATGTTGAGCAGTTCTTC. It is translated as CASSRSRDVEQFF. The full variable domain, completed using reference TRBV7-3 and TRBJ2-1, is GAGVSQTPSNKVTEKGKYVELRCDPISGHTALYWYRQSLGQGPEFLIYFQGTGAADDSGLPNDRFFAVRPEGSVSTLKIQRTERGDSAVYLCASSRSRDVEQFFGPGTRLTVL.

The V call is TRBV3-1, the J call TRBJ2-3, with no clear D. Germline values: CDR1 LGHDT, CDR2 YNNKEL (reference sequence). V lost 4 bases to trimming and J lost 2 bases, with 10 bases between them. There are 14 residues in the CDR3. For the CDR3, the DNA is TGTGCCAGCAGCCCACGCGCCCCCACAGATACGCAGTATTTT. This codes for CASSPRAPTDTQYF.

This clonotype was seen ten or more times. The chain couples TRBV4-3 to TRBJ2-5; the D is unclear. The CDR3 runs to 14 residues. V was trimmed by 2 bases and J by 4 bases, leaving 11 bases between them. The germline V gene encodes CDR1 LGHNA and CDR2 YSLEER. In DNA, the CDR3 is TGCGCCAGCAGCCAATCAGCCGCCCGAGAGACCCAGTACTTC. It codes for CASSQSAARETQYF.

This clonotype was detected ten times or more. This rearrangement joins TRBV7-2 to TRBJ2-5; the D is unclear. V was shortened by 0 bases and J by 6 bases, with 11 bases between the two germline ends. The length of the CDR3 is 14 residues. CDR1 is SGHTA and CDR2 is FQGNSA in the germline V gene. The CDR3 region has the DNA TGTGCCAGCAGCTTAGCGGGAAGGGCACAGACCCAGTACTTC. Protein sequence: CASSLAGRAQTQYF.

This clonotype was counted many times. The chain recombines TRBV5-1 with TRBJ1-1; TRBD1 might be the D (6 bases). V was pared by 4 bases and J by 1 base, with 14 bases between. Germline V gives CDR1 SGHRS, CDR2 YFSETQ. This CDR3 is 15 amino acids long. CDR3 coding DNA: TGCGCCAGCAGCAAGCCCGGGACAAAGAACACTGAAGCTTTCTTT. Translated, it gives CASSKPGTKNTEAFF.

Here the CDR3 DNA reads TGCAGTGCTCGTTCCGGGACAGTACAAAACATTCAGTACTTC. Encoded protein: CSARSGTVQNIQYF. The genes are TRBV20-1 and TRBJ2-4; 7 bases match TRBD1. V dropped 5 bases and J dropped 5; count of bases not matched to a gene: 9. The CDR3 totals 14 residues. The germline V gene has CDR1 DFQATT and CDR2 SNEGSKA (reference sequence).

This clonotype was observed a few times. The chain employs TRBV6-5 and TRBJ2-7; D perhaps matches TRBD1 (6 bases). Trimming took off 6 bases at V and 0 bases at J, with 15 bases between the two ends. Germline V gene data show CDR1 as MNHEY and CDR2 as SVGAGI. This CDR3 has 15 residues. In nucleotides, the CDR3 is TGTGCCAGCAGGTCGTACAGGGTGGGCTCCTACGAGCAGTACTTC. Translated, it gives CASRSYRVGSYEQYF.

A few counts support this clonotype. V usage is TRBV4-2 and J usage is TRBJ2-7; TRBD1 or TRBD2 may be the D gene (5 bases each). This CDR3 comprises 13 residues. CDR1 is LGHNA, CDR2 YNFKEQ, per germline. V lost 0 bases, J lost 6 bases, and 9 bases lay in between. The CDR3: CASSQDRGLEQYF. In DNA form, the CDR3 reads TGTGCCAGCAGCCAAGATCGGGGCCTCGAGCAGTACTTC.

In its sample, this clonotype was seen a few times. The chain recombines TRBV14 with TRBJ2-7; possibly TRBD2 for D (6 bases). The length of the CDR3 is 13 residues. Per the germline V gene, CDR1 is SGHDN and CDR2 is FVKESK. With 0 bases removed from V and 6 bases from J, the gap between germline ends came to 9 bases. The CDR3 is CASSQDRRAEQYF. The CDR3 coding sequence is TGTGCCAGCAGCCAAGATCGGAGGGCCGAGCAGTACTTC. Complete variable domain (other parts from reference TRBV14 and TRBJ2-7): EAGVTQFPSHSVIEKGQTVTLRCDPISGHDNLYWYRRVMGKEIKFLLHFVKESKQDESGMPNNRFLAERTGGTYSTLKVQPAELEDSGVYFCASSQDRRAEQYFGPGTRLTVT.

The table lists this clonotype with a few counts. The chain is built from TRBV10-3 and TRBJ2-1, with a possible D match to TRBD2 (6 bases). Trimming stripped 1 base from V and 4 bases from J, with 14 bases between. CDR3 length: 16 amino acids. Germline values: CDR1 ENHRY, CDR2 SYGVKD. CDR3 in amino acids: CAISEFGGSGYNEQFF. The CDR3 bases are TGTGCCATCAGTGAGTTCGGGGGATCGGGGTACAATGAGCAGTTCTTC.

This clonotype was recorded at least ten times. The rearrangement links TRBV3-1 to TRBJ1-4, with D hard to call. Germline-derived CDR1 and CDR2 are LGHDT and YNNKEL (reference sequence). This CDR3 is 12 amino acids long. Trimming cost V 1 base and J 8 bases, with 5 bases left between them. The CDR3, as DNA: TGTGCCAGCAGCCAAGTTTACGAAAAACTGTTTTTT. Amino acids: CASSQVYEKLFF.